This TCR beta chain appears in the sequencing data of a study of cytomegalovirus exposure and HLA in healthy donors. Study-level results: The authors assumed roughly uniform sequencing depth across donors for presence/absence analyses. Confirmation in vitro established that three CMV-associated chains were specific for CMV antigens. Prior analysis indicated that the majority of TCR beta V segments exhibited productivity approximately 87% or approximately 30% of the time.

After removal of 4 bases from V and 0 bases from J, the junction contained 6 bases not matched to a gene. CDR1 SNHLY and CDR2 FYNNEI come from the germline V gene. This CDR3 has 17 residues. It was with 60 Vbeta and 13 Jbeta primers that the PCR ran. In the source study's methods: Per a later analysis, the number of unique TCR beta chains was roughly 87 million, of which around 10 million were shared. The repertoire was sequenced with immunoSEQ multiplex PCR; TCRdb's copy has only in-frame clones and lacks some. V, J and clone size are taken as reported in that table, and D and trimming were inferred from the DNA itself. The repertoire holds under 200,000 clones, with around 62% as singletons. This clone was counted a single time. The antigen is unknown.

This clonotype was obtained from a man aged 40-55 years in good health and CMV-seronegative. The V gene is TRBV2, the J gene TRBJ2-1, with 10 nucleotides matching TRBD2. The sequenced sample was PBMCs. DNA of the CDR3: TGTGCCAGCAGTGCTCGACTAGCGGGTAGCTCCTACAATGAGCAGTTCTTC. This translates into CASSARLAGSSYNEQFF.